Below are 24 T cell receptor beta chains sequenced from a single sample in a study of cytomegalovirus exposure and HLA in healthy donors. Sequencing was performed with immunoSEQ multiplex PCR; in TCRdb, only in-frame clones are kept and a portion is missing. The top ten hold under 0.4% of the sample, which has around 250,000 clones, nearly 90% seen once. Sample: PBMCs. These receptors all stem from a woman younger than 35 in good health and CMV-seronegative.

The rearrangement links TRBV15 to TRBJ1-5; a weak D match, TRBD1 (5 bases). Trimming removed 3 bases at V and 7 bases at J, with 7 bases between. This CDR3 has 12 residues. Germline V gene sequence: CDR1 LNHNV, CDR2 YYDKDF (reference sequence). The CDR3 protein is CATSRTEQPQHF. The CDR3 DNA is TGTGCCACCAGCAGGACAGAACAGCCCCAGCATTTT.

CDR3 region: CASSLARLATDTQYF. The CDR3 nucleotides are TGTGCCAGCAGCTTAGCGCGGCTAGCCACAGATACGCAGTATTTT. The rearrangement links TRBV7-8 to TRBJ2-3, with D maybe TRBD2 (5 bases). Trimming removed 0 bases from V and 2 bases from J, with 9 bases in between. Germline V lookup: CDR1 SGHVS, CDR2 FQNEAQ. This CDR3 has 15 residues.

The chain joins TRBV19 to TRBJ1-2, with D possibly matching TRBD1 (5 bases). The CDR3 is 16 residues long. The germline gives CDR1 LNHDA, CDR2 SQIVND (reference sequence). Trimming shortened V by 6 bases and J by 1 base, and 18 bases separated the two germline ends. CDR3 DNA: TGTGCCAGTAGCCCCGTCGCGCGGACAATTAACTATGGCTACACCTTC. Translated, it gives CASSPVARTINYGYTF.

The chain combines TRBV4-1 with TRBJ1-1, with 10 positions matching TRBD1. Germline-derived CDR1 and CDR2 are MGHRA and YSYEKL. The CDR3 contains 17 residues. V lost 7 bases to trimming and J lost 0 bases; unmatched junction nucleotides: 11. CDR3 region: CASTLRTGGAMNTEAFF. In nucleotides, the CDR3 is TGCGCCAGCACCCTCCGGACAGGGGGAGCGATGAACACTGAAGCTTTCTTT.

CDR3 loop: CASSEQISDTQYF. The CDR3 DNA reads as TGTGCCAGCAGTGAGCAGATATCGGATACGCAGTATTTT. This rearrangement joins TRBV6-4 to TRBJ2-3, with D hard to call. V was pared by 3 bases and J by 6 bases, with 10 bases between. CDR3 length: 13 residues. From germline, CDR1 is MRHNA and CDR2 SNTAGT.

The chain joins TRBV6-6 to TRBJ1-2; D is possibly TRBD1 (5 bases). Germline CDR1 reads MNHNY; CDR2 reads SVGAGI (reference sequence). The V end lost 7 bases, the J end lost 0 bases, and 12 bases lay between the germline ends. The CDR3 runs to 14 residues. The CDR3 DNA is TGTGCCAGCATTCCACAGGATCCTAACTATGGCTACACCTTC. It encodes CASIPQDPNYGYTF.

V is TRBV10-3 and J is TRBJ2-5; possibly TRBD1 for D (6 bases). This CDR3 comprises 15 residues. The V gene's germline CDR1 is ENHRY and CDR2 SYGVKD. V lost 4 bases and J lost 0, with 12 bases in between. The CDR3 region has the DNA TGTGCCATCAGTGCGATGACAGGCAACCAAGAGACCCAGTACTTC. Its translation: CAISAMTGNQETQYF.

The chain is built from TRBV9 and TRBJ2-7; weak D call: TRBD2 (6 bases). The germline V and J ends were trimmed by 3 bases and 6 bases, with 13 bases remaining between them. Germline CDR1 and CDR2: SGDLS and YYNGEE. CDR3 length: 13 amino acids. Here the CDR3 DNA reads TGTGCCAGCAGCGCGGGGACTTCTTCCGAGCAGTACTTC. Protein: CASSAGTSSEQYF.

The chain couples TRBV29-1 to TRBJ1-3, with D tentatively TRBD1 (6 bases). The CDR3 runs to 18 residues. CDR1 is SQVTM and CDR2 is ANQGSEA in the germline V gene. The V and J ends lost 3 bases and 0 bases respectively, with 21 bases between them. The CDR3 here is CSVEAGADSVYSGNTIYF. CDR3 DNA: TGCAGCGTTGAGGCAGGGGCAGACTCAGTTTACTCTGGAAACACCATATATTTT.

The chain uses TRBV27 and TRBJ1-6; D perhaps matches TRBD1 (5 bases). The CDR3 runs to 17 residues. Germline V gene sequence: CDR1 MNHEY, CDR2 SMNVEV (reference sequence). Trimming removed 2 bases at V and 5 bases at J, with 16 bases between. The chain's CDR3 is CASSLPQGGANNSPLHF. The CDR3 region has the DNA TGTGCCAGCAGTTTACCCCAGGGAGGGGCCAATAATTCACCCCTCCACTTT.

This chain joins TRBV20-1 and TRBJ2-2; a weak D match, TRBD1 (5 bases). CDR1 and CDR2 from the germline V gene are DFQATT and SNEGSKA (reference sequence). The CDR3 is 11 residues long. Between the trimmed V and J ends, which lost 6 bases and 6 bases, there was a span of 8 bases. For the CDR3, the DNA is TGCAGTGCCGCAGGGTCCGGGGAGCTGTTTTTT. Its protein product is CSAAGSGELFF.

The V and J genes are TRBV5-6 and TRBJ2-1, with D possibly TRBD2 on 5 matching bases. V lost 0 bases to trimming and J lost 4 bases, with 5 bases between them. This CDR3 contains 13 residues. Germline CDR1 SGHDT, CDR2 YYEEEE. The CDR3 is CASSLGGYNEQFF. CDR3 coding DNA: TGTGCCAGCAGCTTGGGCGGGTACAATGAGCAGTTCTTC.

Of note for this clone: An end of the junction does not agree with germline; a read error may underlie this. V usage is TRBV7-7 and J usage is TRBJ2-1; 12 bases align to TRBD2. The CDR3 has 16 residues. Per the germline V gene, CDR1 is SSHAT and CDR2 is FNYEAQ (reference sequence). CDR3 coding DNA: TGTGCTAGCAGCGGCGGACTAGCGGGGCGAAACAATGAGCAGTTCTTC. The encoded protein is CASSGGLAGRNNEQFF.

This chain connects TRBV19 to TRBJ2-7, with a weak D call TRBD1 (6 bases). The CDR3 is 13 residues long. The germline gives CDR1 LNHDA, CDR2 SQIVND (reference sequence). V lost 9 bases and J lost 2, with 14 bases in between. Here the CDR3 reads CASEGTPAYEQYF. CDR3 in DNA: TGTGCCAGCGAGGGGACACCGGCCTACGAGCAGTACTTC.

CDR3 bases: TGTGCCTCTAGCGGGGGGGCCGGAGATACGCAGTATTTT. Its translation: CASSGGAGDTQYF. V and J are TRBV30 and TRBJ2-3; TRBD2 aligns across 12 bases. CDR3 length: 13 residues. V dropped 7 bases and J dropped 5; count of bases not matched to a gene: 4. The germline gives CDR1 GTSNPN, CDR2 SVGIG (reference sequence).

Points on this clone: The sample holds other DNA sequences that translate to the same CDR3. This chain links TRBV14 with TRBJ1-1; D gene unclear. The ends were cut back, 2 bases at V and 0 bases at J, with 4 bases in the middle. Per germline, CDR1 SGHDN and CDR2 FVKESK. This CDR3 is built from 13 residues. The CDR3 nucleotides read TGTGCCAGCAGCCAATCATTGAACACTGAAGCTTTCTTT. Translated: CASSQSLNTEAFF.

This chain uses TRBV29-1 with TRBJ2-7; 10 bases match TRBD2. V lost 2 bases to trimming and J lost 5 bases; unmatched junction nucleotides: 6. The germline gives CDR1 SQVTM, CDR2 ANQGSEA. The CDR3 covers 14 residues. CDR3 sequence reads: CSVENPSGGNEQYF. The DNA of the CDR3 is TGCAGCGTTGAAAACCCTAGCGGGGGCAACGAGCAGTACTTC.

The rearrangement uses TRBV6-5 and TRBJ2-1; perhaps TRBD2 as D (5 bases). The ends were cut back, 5 bases at V and 6 bases at J, with 14 bases in the middle. The germline CDR1 and CDR2 sequences are MNHEY and SVGAGI. The CDR3 has 14 residues. CDR3 in amino acids: CASSPSDWGNEQFF. The CDR3 nucleotides read TGTGCCAGCAGTCCCTCGGACTGGGGCAATGAGCAGTTCTTC.

In its sample, this clone was seen a few times. The V gene is TRBV19, the J gene TRBJ1-2, with 8 nucleotides matching TRBD1. Germline CDR1 reads LNHDA; CDR2 reads SQIVND (reference sequence). This CDR3 has 14 residues. V shed 5 bases, J shed 4 bases, and the junction held 6 bases outside the gene matches. The CDR3 spells CASSPRTGLYGYTF. As DNA, the CDR3 is TGTGCCAGTAGTCCCCGGACAGGGCTCTATGGCTACACCTTC. Using reference TRBV19 and TRBJ1-2 for the parts outside the CDR3, the full variable domain is DGGITQSPKYLFRKEGQNVTLSCEQNLNHDAMYWYRQDPGQGLRLIYYSQIVNDFQKGDIAEGYSVSREKKESFPLTVTSAQKNPTAFYLCASSPRTGLYGYTFGSGTRLTVV.

The genes are TRBV29-1 and TRBJ2-3, with D perhaps TRBD2 (5 bases). Germline V gene sequence: CDR1 SQVTM, CDR2 ANQGSEA. The CDR3 is 16 amino acids. V was cut by 3 bases and J by 0 bases, with 16 bases left in between. CDR3 sequence: CSVDSEALRSTDTQYF. The DNA of the CDR3 is TGCAGCGTTGATTCGGAGGCCCTCAGGAGCACAGATACGCAGTATTTT.

As concerns this clone: Other DNA sequences from this sample encode an identical CDR3 as well. CDR3 nucleotides: TGTGCCAGCAGCCTAGGACAAACTAATGAAAAACTGTTTTTT. Residues: CASSLGQTNEKLFF. V and J are TRBV7-9 and TRBJ1-4; tentative D call: TRBD1 (5 bases). V lost 5 bases and J lost 1, with 8 bases in between. The CDR3 is 14 residues long. CDR1 is SEHNR and CDR2 is FQNEAQ in the germline V gene (reference sequence).

This rearrangement joins TRBV18 to TRBJ1-3, with TRBD1 matching 11 bases. This CDR3 is 14 amino acids long. The J segment lost 8 bases and the V segment lost 3 bases, leaving 3 bases of the junction unmatched. Per the germline V gene, CDR1 is KGHSH and CDR2 is LQKENI. Written as DNA, the CDR3 is TGTGCCAGCTCACCGGGACAGGGGGGTGACACCATATATTTT. The encoded protein is CASSPGQGGDTIYF.

The chain has TRBV2 and TRBJ1-5; 10 bases line up with TRBD1. Germline V gives CDR1 SNHLY, CDR2 FYNNEI. The CDR3 covers 14 residues. Unmatched junction bases numbered 6, after V lost 6 bases and J lost 7 bases. The DNA for the CDR3 is TGTGCCAGCAGCGCCGGGACAGGGGAACAGCCCCAGCATTTT. This codes for CASSAGTGEQPQHF.

The chain carries TRBV6-1 and TRBJ2-2, with 8 bases that match TRBD2. Per germline, CDR1 MNHNS and CDR2 SASEGT. The V gene end was trimmed by 2 bases and the J gene end by 7 bases; junction bases not matched to a gene: 6. The CDR3 has 15 residues. The CDR3 sequence is CASSERQAGGGELFF. In nucleotides, the CDR3 is TGTGCCAGCAGTGAAAGACAGGCGGGGGGCGGGGAGCTGTTTTTT.